This TCR beta chain is from a study of cytomegalovirus exposure and HLA in healthy donors. Regarding the study as a whole: Reports indicate that TCR beta sequences accurately predicted the HLA-A and HLA-B alleles of most subjects.

This clone was seen once. Its antigen is as yet unknown. The PCR employed 60 Vbeta primers together with 13 Jbeta primers. Clones were sequenced by immunoSEQ multiplex PCR, and TCRdb holds only the in-frame ones, with some missing. This table has roughly 140,000 clones, approximately 79% appearing once. Trimming stripped 8 bases from V and 4 bases from J, with 17 bases between. CDR1 and CDR2 from the germline V gene are MNHEY and SVGAGI. The CDR3 is 14 amino acids. Sequencing input: PBMCs. The chain uses TRBV6-5 and TRBJ1-2; D possibly corresponds to TRBD1 (5 bases). This TCR derives from a woman in her twenties or thirties in good health and CMV-seronegative. For the CDR3, the DNA is TGTGCCAGCCATACTGGGGGGGACCCCTATGGCTACACCTTC. Its protein product is CASHTGGDPYGYTF.